Each of the 23 T cell receptor beta chains below was sequenced from the same sample in a study of early T cells in non-severe SARS-CoV-2 infection. One entry per CDR3 protein, called by TCRdb with MiXCR from the 5' RACE reads. This sample has about 45,000 distinct CDR3 sequences, with around 10% found just once. The sequencing sample was made of whole blood. Source of these receptors: an adult who was a healthcare worker with PCR-confirmed SARS-CoV-2 infection or an uninfected control (not recorded which).

This clonotype appeared many times. J is TRBJ2-7 and V is TRBV18; the match to TRBD1 covers 12 bases. CDR1 and CDR2 (germline): KGHSH, LQKENI. CDR3 length equals 17 residues. V shed 6 bases and J 3 bases; nucleotides not matched to a gene: 12. The CDR3 loop reads CASSPRGQGAMRYEQYF. The CDR3 bases are TGTGCCAGCTCTCCGAGGGGACAGGGGGCAATGCGCTACGAGCAGTACTTC.

This clonotype was seen at least ten times. The V gene is TRBV5-1, the J gene TRBJ2-3; no definite D call. CDR3 length equals 16 residues. Germline V gene data show CDR1 as SGHRS and CDR2 as YFSETQ. Trimming shortened V by 0 bases and J by 6 bases, and 17 bases separated the two germline ends. CDR3 residues: CASSLGVDSSADTQYF. The CDR3 nucleotides read TGCGCCAGCAGCTTGGGGGTAGACTCTTCTGCGGATACGCAGTATTTT.

The chain joins TRBV9 to TRBJ2-3; no clear D. The CDR3 runs to 11 residues. V lost 3 bases to trimming and J lost 8 bases, with 7 bases between them. Germline V gives CDR1 SGDLS, CDR2 YYNGEE. The CDR3 DNA follows: TGTGCCAGCAGCGCCGATAGTACGCAGTATTTT. Translating it yields CASSADSTQYF.

CDR3 DNA: TGTGCCAGCAGCTCGGCTCGGTACACTGAAGCTTTCTTT. Translation: CASSSARYTEAFF. V usage is TRBV7-2 and J usage is TRBJ1-1; D gene ambiguous. This CDR3 contains 13 residues. CDR1 is SGHTA, CDR2 FQGNSA, per germline. V gave up 4 bases and J gave up 3 bases, with 9 bases separating them.

This clonotype showed up many times. This chain connects TRBV12-3 or TRBV12-4 to TRBJ2-5; the match to TRBD2 covers 10 bases. CDR3 length: 14 residues. V was clipped by 5 bases and J by 5 bases; unmatched bases: 5. The CDR3: CASSPSGRAETQYF. Written as DNA, the CDR3 is TGTGCCAGCAGTCCTAGCGGGAGAGCGGAGACCCAGTACTTC.

This clonotype was seen repeatedly, ten times or more. The V gene is TRBV4-2, the J gene TRBJ2-5; 9 bases line up with TRBD2. Looked up from germline, CDR1 is LGHNA and CDR2 is YNFKEQ. Trimming cost V 3 bases and J 7 bases; bases outside gene matches: 15. The CDR3 contains 17 residues. The CDR3 is CASSQGGMGTSITTQYF. CDR3 nucleotide sequence: TGTGCCAGCAGCCAGGGGGGAATGGGGACTAGCATCACGACCCAGTACTTC.

There are a few counts of this clonotype. This sequence joins TRBV7-2 and TRBJ2-1, with D possibly TRBD2 on 6 matching bases. CDR3 length: 14 amino acids. In germline, CDR1 is SGHTA, CDR2 FQGNSA. The V and J ends lost 1 base and 10 bases respectively, with 14 bases between them. CDR3 region: CASSLVAVGREQFF. CDR3 nucleotide sequence: TGTGCCAGCAGCTTAGTCGCAGTGGGGAGGGAGCAGTTCTTC.

This clonotype was found many times. This chain connects TRBV5-1 to TRBJ2-7; unclear D gene. Trimming pared 2 bases from V and 2 bases from J, leaving 14 bases between. CDR1 and CDR2 from the germline V gene are SGHRS and YFSETQ. The CDR3 contains 15 residues. The CDR3 DNA reads as TGCGCCAGCAGCTTCCAACCCCCGGCCGCCTACGAGCAGTACTTC. Translated, it gives CASSFQPPAAYEQYF.

This clonotype was observed many times. This rearrangement joins TRBV4-3 to TRBJ2-1, with TRBD1 identical over 9 bases. Germline CDR1 LGHNA, CDR2 YSLEER. This CDR3 contains 17 residues. Trimming removed 1 base from V and 3 bases from J; junction bases left unmatched: 7. The CDR3 bases are TGCGCCAGCAGCCAAGCTCCCCGGGACAGGGACTACAATGAGCAGTTCTTC. Amino acids: CASSQAPRDRDYNEQFF.

V and J are TRBV11-2 and TRBJ2-1; TRBD2 might be the D (5 bases). Per the germline V gene, CDR1 is SGHAT and CDR2 is FQNNGV. Trimming took off 6 bases at V and 6 bases at J, with 18 bases between the two ends. This CDR3 spans 15 amino acids. DNA for the CDR3: TGTGCCAGCAGGCCCAGACTGGGAGATATCAATGAGCAGTTCTTC. Residues: CASRPRLGDINEQFF. Together with reference TRBV11-2 and TRBJ2-1, the CDR3 gives the full variable domain: EAGVAQSPRYKIIEKRQSVAFWCNPISGHATLYWYQQILGQGPKLLIQFQNNGVVDDSQLPKDRFSAERLKGVDSTLKIQPAKLEDSAVYLCASRPRLGDINEQFFGPGTRLTVL.

By frequency in the sample, this clonotype is medium-sized. The chain recombines TRBV20-1 with TRBJ2-1; TRBD2 aligns across 11 bases. This CDR3 has 15 amino acids. The germline gives CDR1 DFQATT, CDR2 SNEGSKA (reference sequence). V lost 0 bases, J lost 7 bases, and 5 bases stayed unmatched. CDR3 amino acids: CSARDPRTSGNEQFF. As DNA, the CDR3 is TGCAGTGCTAGAGATCCCCGGACTAGCGGGAATGAGCAGTTCTTC.

The V call is TRBV11-1, the J call TRBJ2-3, with D possibly matching TRBD1 (5 bases). The CDR3 covers 15 residues. Looked up from germline, CDR1 is SGHAT and CDR2 is FQDESV (reference sequence). V lost 3 bases to trimming and J lost 6 bases, with 16 bases between them. DNA of the CDR3: TGTGCCAGCAGCTTGCTCGGACACTACACGGATACGCAGTATTTT. This gives the protein CASSLLGHYTDTQYF.

Remarks on this clonotype: A much larger clone differs from this one at a single base, so this may be a read error. The V and J genes are TRBV6-5 and TRBJ1-2; the D gene is possibly TRBD1 (5 bases). CDR1 and CDR2 from the germline V gene are MNHEY and SVGAGI. The CDR3 is made up of 16 amino acids. The CDR3 DNA sequence: TGTGCCAGCAGTTACGGGGCTGGGGACGAAGGGACTGGCCACACCTTC. The encoded protein is CASSYGAGDEGTGHTF.

This clonotype was seen at least ten times. The chain couples TRBV6-4 to TRBJ2-3; TRBD2 might be the D (5 bases). The V gene lost 0 bases and the J gene lost 3 bases, with 7 bases spanning the gap. Germline CDR1 MRHNA, CDR2 SNTAGT. This CDR3 has 14 residues. In DNA, the CDR3 is TGTGCCAGCAGTGACTCCGGAGGAACAGATACGCAGTATTTT. Amino acids: CASSDSGGTDTQYF.

This clonotype was observed a few times. This chain links TRBV20-1 with TRBJ2-1; possible D gene TRBD2, 6 bases. V was clipped by 3 bases and J by 0 bases, with 12 bases between them. Germline values: CDR1 DFQATT, CDR2 SNEGSKA (reference sequence). This CDR3 has 15 amino acids. The CDR3 DNA sequence: TGCAGTGCTAGGGACTATCAGAGCTCCTACAATGAGCAGTTCTTC. It translates to CSARDYQSSYNEQFF.

This clonotype was found many times. The chain couples TRBV11-2 to TRBJ2-7, with 7 bases fitting TRBD1. The CDR3 has 13 amino acids. V trimming: 4 bases; J trimming: 4 bases; junction bases outside the gene matches: 4. The germline gives CDR1 SGHAT, CDR2 FQNNGV. As DNA, the CDR3 is TGTGCCAGCAGCTCGGACAGGATATACGAGCAGTACTTC. Protein sequence: CASSSDRIYEQYF. Combining the CDR3 with reference TRBV11-2 and TRBJ2-7 gives the whole variable domain EAGVAQSPRYKIIEKRQSVAFWCNPISGHATLYWYQQILGQGPKLLIQFQNNGVVDDSQLPKDRFSAERLKGVDSTLKIQPAKLEDSAVYLCASSSDRIYEQYFGPGTRLTVT.

The chain uses TRBV9 and TRBJ1-1; D ambiguous. The germline CDR1 and CDR2 sequences are SGDLS and YYNGEE. The CDR3 is 15 amino acids. V was clipped by 2 bases and J by 1 base, with 12 bases between them. CDR3: CASSVDTYSNTEAFF. The CDR3 DNA sequence: TGTGCCAGCAGCGTCGACACCTACTCGAACACTGAAGCTTTCTTT. The full variable domain, in which reference TRBV9 and TRBJ1-1 provide the parts outside the CDR3, is DSGVTQTPKHLITATGQRVTLRCSPRSGDLSVYWYQQSLDQGLQFLIQYYNGEERAKGNILERFSAQQFPDLHSELNLSSLELGDSALYFCASSVDTYSNTEAFFGQGTRLTVV.

The J gene is TRBJ2-6, the V gene TRBV28; D remains unclear. Germline assignment: CDR1 MDHEN and CDR2 SYDVKM. The CDR3 loop spans 15 amino acids. The V end was cut by 3 bases, the J end by 4 bases, with 10 bases between. CDR3 region: CASSFYDTGANVLTF. The CDR3 coding sequence is TGTGCCAGCAGTTTTTATGATACCGGGGCCAACGTCCTGACTTTC.

The table lists this clonotype with a few counts. This chain joins TRBV20-1 and TRBJ1-6; D unresolved. Germline CDR1 reads DFQATT; CDR2 reads SNEGSKA (reference sequence). V dropped 5 bases and J dropped 7 bases, with 12 bases sitting between them. The CDR3 runs 13 residues. The DNA for the CDR3 is TGCAGTGCTCAGCCCAGCGCAAATTCACCCCTCCACTTT. Amino acids: CSAQPSANSPLHF.

This clonotype has at least ten counts. The J gene is TRBJ2-3, the V gene TRBV7-6, with D unresolved. The CDR3 runs 16 residues. V gave up 0 bases and J gave up 1 base, with 11 bases separating them. Germline V gene sequence: CDR1 SGHVS, CDR2 FNYEAQ. Here the CDR3 reads CASSLAGVPRTDTQYF. In DNA form, the CDR3 reads TGTGCCAGCAGCTTAGCTGGGGTCCCCCGCACAGATACGCAGTATTTT.

The chain uses TRBV3-2 and TRBJ2-6. TRBV3-2 is marked as a pseudogene. The CDR3 is 15 amino acids. The CDR3 nucleotides read TGTGCCAGCAGCCAGGATCTCTCTGGGGCCAACGTCCTGACTTTC. Translation: CASSQDLSGANVLTF.

This clonotype was picked up a small number of times. The chain combines TRBV18 with TRBJ1-5, with D perhaps matching TRBD1 (5 bases). Germline V gene data show CDR1 as KGHSH and CDR2 as LQKENI. CDR3 length: 14 residues. V lost 3 bases to trimming and J lost 7 bases, with 13 bases between them. The CDR3 DNA is TGTGCCAGCTCACCTTCAAGTGGGGACCAGCCCCAGCATTTT. Amino acid sequence: CASSPSSGDQPQHF.

This clonotype was seen many times. The chain has TRBV5-1 and TRBJ2-1; TRBD1 or TRBD2 may be the D gene (5 bases each). Trimming left V 5 bases short and J 3 bases short, with 15 bases between. Germline values: CDR1 SGHRS, CDR2 YFSETQ. The length of the CDR3 is 15 residues. The CDR3 spells CASRSSLGGYNEQFF. DNA for the CDR3: TGCGCCAGCAGATCGTCCCTTGGGGGCTACAATGAGCAGTTCTTC.